This T cell receptor (beta chain) was captured by sequencing in a study of T-cell reconstitution after alpha-beta-depleted transplantation in children. The V and J ends lost 5 bases and 6 bases respectively, with 8 bases between them. This CDR3 region has 12 residues. The V gene's germline CDR1 is SGHTA and CDR2 FQGNSA. This clonotype was counted many times. Unique molecular identifiers were incorporated during preparation of the TCRbeta library. TCRdb itself ran the PCR reads through MiXCR, one entry per CDR3 protein. The sample carries about 610,000 distinct CDR3 sequences, about 10% recorded once. V and J are TRBV7-2 and TRBJ2-1, with no clear D. The sequence derives from a human donor who donated a stem cell graft to a child with acute myeloid leukemia. The sample here was PBMCs from the stem cell graft donor, taken from the stem cell graft. The CDR3 loop reads CASSHPRNEQFF. CDR3 sequence (DNA): TGTGCCAGCAGCCACCCCCGCAATGAGCAGTTCTTC.